The 25 T cell receptor beta chains below come from one sample, sequenced in a study of OX40 agonist ivuxolimab in advanced cancers. Produced via immunoSEQ multiplex PCR; TCRdb's table is partial and in-frame only. Here the sample spans approximately 20,000 clones, 83% being singletons. Here the sequenced sample was CD4+ or CD8+ T cells sorted from blood, taken in a trial of the OX40 agonist ivuxolimab. The receptors stem from an adult with an advanced solid tumor such as melanoma, head and neck, liver or kidney cancer.

J is TRBJ2-1 and V is TRBV9, with D possibly being TRBD1 (6 bases). V lost 3 bases and J 7 bases, leaving 17 bases between the germline ends. CDR3 length equals 15 residues. The germline CDR1 and CDR2 sequences are SGDLS and YYNGEE. CDR3: CASSGQAPRLNEQFF. The CDR3 DNA reads TGTGCCAGCAGCGGACAGGCGCCCAGATTGAATGAGCAGTTCTTC.

The chain uses TRBV7-3 and TRBJ2-2; possible D gene TRBD2, 5 bases. The CDR3 is made up of 16 amino acids. Trimming stripped 5 bases from V and 4 bases from J, with 17 bases between. Germline V gene lookup returns CDR1 SGHTA and CDR2 FQGTGA. CDR3 nucleotide sequence: TGTGCCAGCAGCCACCCGAGGGCCCCGGGCACCGGGGAGCTGTTTTTT. It translates to CASSHPRAPGTGELFF.

This chain links TRBV19 with TRBJ2-3; TRBD1 matches 8 bases. The trim removed 5 bases at V and 2 bases at J, leaving 9 bases unmatched. Germline assignment: CDR1 LNHDA and CDR2 SQIVND (reference sequence). The CDR3 consists of 16 residues. For the CDR3, the DNA is TGTGCCAGTAGTTGGGGGACAGGCCTAATCACAGATACGCAGTATTTT. Residues: CASSWGTGLITDTQYF.

The J gene is TRBJ2-7, the V gene TRBV15; the D gene is possibly TRBD2 (7 bases). The CDR3 loop spans 12 amino acids. Trimming pared 2 bases from V and 7 bases from J, leaving 9 bases between. The germline gives CDR1 LNHNV, CDR2 YYDKDF (reference sequence). The CDR3 loop reads CATSRRGAEQYF. The CDR3 nucleotides are TGTGCCACCAGCAGACGGGGGGCAGAGCAGTACTTC.

This clone was seen just once. The chain employs TRBV10-3 and TRBJ2-5; D remains ambiguous. CDR1 is ENHRY and CDR2 is SYGVKD in the germline V gene. The CDR3 extends over 14 amino acids. V lost 0 bases and J lost 5, with 10 bases in between. CDR3 nucleotide sequence: TGTGCCATCAGTGAGTCAGTATCCAGGGAGACCCAGTACTTC. Translation gives CAISESVSRETQYF.

The chain has TRBV7-6 and TRBJ2-7; the match to TRBD2 covers 10 bases. Germline trimming cut 2 bases from V and 6 bases from J; bases unmatched to any gene: 7. The germline V gene encodes CDR1 SGHVS and CDR2 FNYEAQ. The CDR3 runs 15 residues. The CDR3 here is CASSLSTSGISEQYF. CDR3 bases: TGTGCCAGCAGCTTAAGTACTAGCGGGATTTCCGAGCAGTACTTC.

The gene calls are TRBV5-6 and TRBJ2-2; D ambiguous. The CDR3 totals 12 residues. The V and J ends lost 2 bases and 4 bases respectively, with 3 bases between them. Germline CDR1 SGHDT, CDR2 YYEEEE. CDR3 loop: CASSLSTGELFF. CDR3 in DNA: TGTGCCAGCAGCTTATCCACCGGGGAGCTGTTTTTT.

Here the CDR3 DNA reads TGTGCCAGCAGCTCTTTAGCCCAGGTGAGCAATGAGCAGTTCTTC. This encodes CASSSLAQVSNEQFF. This sequence joins TRBV27 and TRBJ2-1; D not certain. Germline V gives CDR1 MNHEY, CDR2 SMNVEV (reference sequence). V lost 6 bases and J 6 bases, leaving 18 bases between the germline ends. The CDR3 is 15 residues long.

The chain couples TRBV7-9 to TRBJ2-6, with TRBD1 matching over 7 bases. The J segment lost 0 bases and the V segment lost 4 bases, leaving 12 bases of the junction unmatched. CDR1 SEHNR and CDR2 FQNEAQ come from the germline V gene (reference sequence). This CDR3 contains 19 residues. CDR3 residues: CASSSSGQSKNSGANVLTF. DNA for the CDR3: TGTGCCAGCAGCTCCTCGGGACAGAGTAAAAACTCTGGGGCCAACGTCCTGACTTTC.

This chain links TRBV30 with TRBJ1-1, with 7 bases matching TRBD1. Germline lookup yields CDR1 GTSNPN and CDR2 SVGIG (reference sequence). Losses at the gene ends were 0 bases for V and 7 bases for J; bases not matched to a gene: 5. This CDR3 has 13 residues. The CDR3 coding sequence is TGTGCCTGGAGTGTAGGGGACAGCTATGAAGCTTTCTTT. The encoded protein is CAWSVGDSYEAFF.

This sequence joins TRBV29-1 and TRBJ1-2; 7 nucleotides match TRBD1. The germline CDR1 and CDR2 sequences are SQVTM and ANQGSEA. With V trimmed by 7 bases and J by 12 bases, 17 bases remained unmatched. The CDR3 has 13 amino acids. CDR3 residues: CSDKSGTAGEDTF. The CDR3 bases are TGCAGCGATAAATCCGGGACAGCGGGTGAGGACACCTTC. Full variable domain (missing parts from reference TRBV29-1 and TRBJ1-2): SAVISQKPSRDICQRGTSLTIQCQVDSQVTMMFWYRQQPGQSLTLIATANQGSEATYESGFVIDKFPISRPNLTFSTLTVSNMSPEDSSIYLCSDKSGTAGEDTFGSGTRLTVV.

The rearrangement uses TRBV29-1 and TRBJ2-7; the match to TRBD1 covers 8 bases. V lost 4 bases, J lost 3 bases, and 5 bases stayed unmatched. Germline CDR1 reads SQVTM; CDR2 reads ANQGSEA. The CDR3 extends over 13 amino acids. The CDR3 is CSVGQGLVYEQYF. The CDR3 bases are TGCAGCGTTGGACAGGGGCTCGTCTACGAGCAGTACTTC.

This chain links TRBV7-9 with TRBJ1-2, with 10 bases lining up with TRBD1. The CDR3 extends over 16 amino acids. The junction had 13 bases not matched to a gene; V was cut back by 5 bases and J by 7 bases. The germline V gene has CDR1 SEHNR and CDR2 FQNEAQ (reference sequence). The DNA of the CDR3 is TGTGCCAGCAGCCCGTCTTCCGGGACAGGGGACTCTGGCTACACCTTC. Its protein is CASSPSSGTGDSGYTF.

The rearrangement uses TRBV27 and TRBJ1-2; D remains ambiguous. Trimming removed 2 bases from V and 1 base from J, with 5 bases in between. CDR1 is MNHEY, CDR2 SMNVEV, per germline (reference sequence). The CDR3 is 13 amino acids. DNA of the CDR3: TGTGCCAGCAGTTTAGGGGTTAACTATGGCTACACCTTC. Protein product: CASSLGVNYGYTF.

CDR3 protein: CASSVDGAGELFF. CDR3 DNA: TGTGCCAGCAGCGTAGATGGGGCCGGGGAGCTGTTTTTT. The chain recombines TRBV9 with TRBJ2-2, with D unresolved. From germline, CDR1 is SGDLS and CDR2 YYNGEE. V lost 0 bases and J lost 6, with 6 bases in between. This CDR3 has 13 residues.

On this clone: The junction departs from the called germline gene at one end, perhaps through a read error. The chain joins TRBV13 to TRBJ1-6, with 11 bases identical to TRBD1. The germline V gene has CDR1 PRHDT and CDR2 FYEKMQ (reference sequence). CDR3 length: 15 amino acids. This CDR3 is CASSLAGTGGRPLHF. In DNA form, the CDR3 reads TGTGCCAGCAGTTTAGCCGGGACAGGGGGGCGACCCCTCCACTTT. Together with reference TRBV13 and TRBJ1-6, the CDR3 gives the full variable domain: AAGVIQSPRHLIKEKRETATLKCYPIPRHDTVYWYQQGPGQDPQFLISFYEKMQSDKGSIPDRFSAQQFSDYHSELNMSSLELGDSALYFCASSLAGTGGRPLHFGNGTRLTVT.

The V and J genes are TRBV4-3 and TRBJ1-2; the D is unclear. The CDR3 covers 13 residues. With 1 base removed from V and 5 bases from J, the gap between germline ends came to 8 bases. Germline CDR1 and CDR2: LGHNA and YSLEER. CDR3 in amino acids: CASSQGTSYGYTF. The CDR3, as DNA: TGCGCCAGCAGCCAAGGAACCTCGTATGGCTACACCTTC.

V and J are TRBV7-9 and TRBJ2-7; no clear D gene. Trimming took off 1 base at V and 4 bases at J, with 8 bases between the two ends. There are 13 residues in the CDR3. CDR1 is SEHNR, CDR2 FQNEAQ, per germline (reference sequence). CDR3 DNA sequence: TGTGCCAGCAGCTTAGATGGACCTTACGAGCAGTACTTC. Residues: CASSLDGPYEQYF.

The CDR3: CASSYSIVGATGELFF. Written as DNA, the CDR3 is TGTGCCAGCAGTTACTCTATTGTCGGGGCAACCGGGGAGCTGTTTTTT. The V call is TRBV6-5, the J call TRBJ2-2; D is tentatively TRBD1 or TRBD2 (5 bases each). V was pared by 0 bases and J by 5 bases, with 13 bases between. Germline-derived CDR1 and CDR2 are MNHEY and SVGAGI. There are 16 residues in the CDR3.

The genes are TRBV29-1 and TRBJ2-3, with 9 bases fitting TRBD2. With 6 bases clipped from V and 5 bases from J, the junction kept 12 bases outside the gene matches. Germline V gene data show CDR1 as SQVTM and CDR2 as ANQGSEA. The CDR3 is made up of 15 amino acids. The CDR3 bases are TGCAGCGTCCCCTTGGGGCGGGGGGGCCGAGATACGCAGTATTTT. Translation: CSVPLGRGGRDTQYF.

This clone came up a few times. The sample holds other DNA sequences that translate to the same CDR3. CDR3 DNA sequence: TGTGCCAGCAGCTTAATGGGACTAGCGGGACAAGAGACCCAGTACTTC. Its translation is CASSLMGLAGQETQYF. The V gene is TRBV11-2, the J gene TRBJ2-5; 13 bases agree with TRBD2. The ends lost 2 bases at V and 2 bases at J; junction bases unmatched: 2. This CDR3 is built from 16 residues. The germline gives CDR1 SGHAT, CDR2 FQNNGV.

This chain joins TRBV27 and TRBJ2-7; perhaps TRBD1 as D (6 bases). The CDR3 length is 15 residues. CDR1 is MNHEY and CDR2 is SMNVEV in the germline V gene (reference sequence). V lost 4 bases, J lost 3 bases, and 16 bases lay in between. The CDR3 bases are TGTGCCAGCAGTTCACTCTCGGGACATAACTACGAGCAGTACTTC. Encoded protein: CASSSLSGHNYEQYF.

This clone is hyperexpanded in the sample. The chain couples TRBV4-1 to TRBJ1-1; 7 bases agree with TRBD1. CDR1 is MGHRA, CDR2 YSYEKL, per germline. Trimming cost V 0 bases and J 1 base; bases outside gene matches: 8. The length of the CDR3 is 17 residues. CDR3 sequence: CASSQESNEGANTEAFF. Here the CDR3 DNA reads TGCGCCAGCAGCCAAGAGTCGAATGAGGGGGCGAACACTGAAGCTTTCTTT.

V is TRBV15 and J is TRBJ2-1; TRBD2 matches 7 bases. The V segment lost 2 bases and the J segment 5 bases; nucleotides outside the gene matches: 9. This CDR3 contains 16 residues. The germline V gene encodes CDR1 LNHNV and CDR2 YYDKDF (reference sequence). In DNA, the CDR3 is TGTGCCACCAGCAGATCCCTCGGCCTAGCGGACAATGAGCAGTTCTTC. It translates to CATSRSLGLADNEQFF.

V and J are TRBV28 and TRBJ2-7; maybe TRBD2 (6 bases). CDR1 MDHEN and CDR2 SYDVKM come from the germline V gene. Deletions cut 4 bases from V and 2 bases from J, with 12 bases between. There are 14 residues in the CDR3. For the CDR3, the DNA is TGTGCCAGCAGTTGGAGGGGACCAACCTACGAGCAGTACTTC. Amino acid sequence: CASSWRGPTYEQYF. Filled out from reference TRBV28 and TRBJ2-7, the complete variable domain reads DVKVTQSSRYLVKRTGEKVFLECVQDMDHENMFWYRQDPGLGLRLIYFSYDVKMKEKGDIPEGYSVSREKKERFSLILESASTNQTSMYLCASSWRGPTYEQYFGPGTRLTVT.